A selection of T cell receptor beta chains follows, all from one sample in a study of T cell responses to AZD1222 COVID-19 vaccine. Assay: immunoSEQ multiplex PCR; the TCRdb copy retains only in-frame clones and omits some. The sample has over 150,000 clones; 80% to 90% are singletons. The input for sequencing was peripheral blood, taken on day 0 of MenACWY control vaccination. The receptor source for this set is an adult in good health. CDR3s include the opening cysteine and the closing phenylalanine or tryptophan. Each record gives: D gene, V gene, clone size, J gene, CDR3 DNA, CDR3 protein. A D gene is named only where the DNA matches it firmly. The size field is filled for only some rows; it gives once, few, many or a size class.

TRBD1	TRBV6-1	.	TRBJ1-5	TGTGCCAGCAGTGAGGCGGGACAGGCTTTGGGGCCCCAGCATTTT	CASSEAGQALGPQHF
.	TRBV19	.	TRBJ1-1	TGTGCCAGTAGAAAGACAGGCCTGAACACTGAAGCTTTCTTT	CASRKTGLNTEAFF
TRBD1	TRBV10-1	.	TRBJ2-1	TGCGCCAGCGGACAGGGGGTAAGGTCCTACAATGAGCAGTTCTTC	CASGQGVRSYNEQFF
TRBD1	TRBV27	.	TRBJ1-1	TGTGCCAGCGCCCCGGCAGGGGGGCACACTGAAGCTTTCTTT	CASAPAGGHTEAFF
.	TRBV14	once	TRBJ2-7	TGTGCCAGCAGCGCCCACCACGGGGTTTCCTACGAGCAGTACTTC	CASSAHHGVSYEQYF
.	TRBV11-3	.	TRBJ1-6	TGTGCCAGCAGCTTATTCAATTCACCCCTCCACTTT	CASSLFNSPLHF
.	TRBV6-5	.	TRBJ1-6	TGTGCCAGCAGTTTAGGACTGAATTCACCCCTCCACTTT	CASSLGLNSPLHF
.	TRBV7-9	.	TRBJ2-4	TGTGCCAGCAGCCTAGACTTAACCAAAAACATTCAGTACTTC	CASSLDLTKNIQYF
.	TRBV10-2	.	TRBJ1-1	TGCGCCAGCCTTTGGGGCACTGAAGCTTTCTTT	CASLWGTEAFF
.	TRBV6-5	once	TRBJ2-5	TGTGCCAGCAGTCGGAATGGGGTTAAGGAGACCCAGTACTTC	CASSRNGVKETQYF
.	TRBV7-8	.	TRBJ2-1	TGTGCCAGCAGCTCCTCCCTCCCGACGGTCCGGCAGTTCTTC	CASSSSLPTVRQFF
TRBD2	TRBV7-9	.	TRBJ2-3	TGTGCCAGCAGCCCCCGTTTGGGCGGGGGGGCGATAGATACGCAGTATTTT	CASSPRLGGGAIDTQYF
.	TRBV3-1/TRBV3-2	.	TRBJ2-3	TGTGCCAGCAGCCCCCTAAGGGGAAACACAGATACGCAGTATTTT	CASSPLRGNTDTQYF
TRBD2	TRBV19	.	TRBJ2-1	TGTGCCAGTAGTAAATTAGCGGGGGGGCACAATGAGCAGTTCTTC	CASSKLAGGHNEQFF
.	TRBV5-1	.	TRBJ2-5	TGCGCCAGCAGCCCGACAGGTCTGGGCCTAGGAAAGCAAGAGACCCAGTACTTC	CASSPTGLGLGKQETQYF
.	TRBV3-1/TRBV3-2	.	TRBJ2-3	TGTGCCAGCAGCCCGGGTGGGGGGAGGACAGATACGCAGTATTTT	CASSPGGGRTDTQYF
.	TRBV28	few	TRBJ2-1	TGTGCCAGCAGCCCCGGAGGGGCCTACTACAATGAGCAGTTCTTC	CASSPGGAYYNEQFF
TRBD1	TRBV11-3	.	TRBJ2-7	TGTGCCAGCAGCTTAGAGGGCAGGGGGTACTACGAGCAGTACTTC	CASSLEGRGYYEQYF
TRBD1	TRBV7-3	.	TRBJ2-2	TGTGCCAGCAGCTTACTGGGACAGGGGGCCGGGGAGCTGTTTTTT	CASSLLGQGAGELFF
.	TRBV10-3	.	TRBJ1-2	TGTGCCATCACTGGGAGAGGTAACTATGGCTACACCTTC	CAITGRGNYGYTF
TRBD2	TRBV3-1/TRBV3-2	once	TRBJ2-3	TGTGCCAGCAGCCAAGAGATGGGACTAGCATCAGATACGCAGTATTTT	CASSQEMGLASDTQYF
.	TRBV5-1	.	TRBJ1-2	TGCGCCAGCAGCACCCACGACAGTCCCTATGGCTACACCTTC	CASSTHDSPYGYTF
.	TRBV5-1	once	TRBJ2-5	TGCGCCAGCAGCTTGGCCCCAGGGGAGGGGGAGACCCAGTACTTC	CASSLAPGEGETQYF
TRBD1	TRBV6-1	.	TRBJ1-2	TGTGCCAGCAGTGAAGGGACAGGGGAGTGGTATGGCTACACCTTC	CASSEGTGEWYGYTF
TRBD2	TRBV27	.	TRBJ2-1	TGTGCCAGCAGTTCCCTACCGGGACTAGCGGGAAAGACTGAGCAGTTCTTC	CASSSLPGLAGKTEQFF
.	TRBV5-1	.	TRBJ1-3	TGCGCCAGCAGCAGAGACACGGGAAACACCATATATTTT	CASSRDTGNTIYF
TRBD1	TRBV30	.	TRBJ1-2	TGTGCCTGGAACCGGTGGGGCAGGGGGCTAGGCTACACCTTC	CAWNRWGRGLGYTF
.	TRBV4-3	.	TRBJ2-5	TGCGCCAGCAGCCAAGATGTCCGAGAGACCCAGTACTTC	CASSQDVRETQYF
.	TRBV12-5	once	TRBJ1-5	TGTGCTAGTGGTTTGGAAGGTACTCAGCCCCAGCATTTT	CASGLEGTQPQHF
.	TRBV5-4	.	TRBJ1-4	TGTGCCAGCAGCTCCGCGGGGGGAGTCCCACTGTTTTTT	CASSSAGGVPLFF
.	TRBV6-5	.	TRBJ1-5	TGTGCCAGCAGTTACTCAGGGGCCAATCAGCCCCAGCATTTT	CASSYSGANQPQHF
TRBD2	TRBV7-9	.	TRBJ2-7	TGTGCCAGCAGCCCTAGCGGAAGCTCCTACGAGCAGTACTTC	CASSPSGSSYEQYF
.	TRBV28	.	TRBJ2-6	TGTGCCAGCCAAGTTTTTATCGACAGCAACTCTGGGGCCAACGTCCTGACTTTC	CASQVFIDSNSGANVLTF
.	TRBV14	.	TRBJ1-2	TGTGCCAGCAGCCAAGAAGGCGGAGGGGGACTCCTAGGGAGCTATGGCTACACCTTC	CASSQEGGGGLLGSYGYTF
.	TRBV28	.	TRBJ1-2	TGTGCCAGCAGTTTTCCCCCCGGGGGCTTCTATGGCTACACCTTC	CASSFPPGGFYGYTF
TRBD1	TRBV10-2	.	TRBJ1-2	TGCGCCAGCAGTGAGTCGACCGGGACAGCCTATGGCTACACCTTC	CASSESTGTAYGYTF
.	TRBV6-5	.	TRBJ1-3	TGTGCCAGCAGACTAGGATCTGCCTCTGGAAACACCATATATTTT	CASRLGSASGNTIYF
TRBD1	TRBV5-1	few	TRBJ2-2	TGCGCCAGCAAAGCAGGACAGGGGGTATCGGCCGGGGAGCTGTTTTTT	CASKAGQGVSAGELFF
TRBD2	TRBV20-1	.	TRBJ2-3	TGCAGTGCTAGTACTAGCGAGAACACAGATACGCAGTATTTT	CSASTSENTDTQYF
.	TRBV12-3/TRBV12-4	.	TRBJ1-1	TGTGCCAGCAGTCGGACCGAGGGGACTGAAGCTTTCTTT	CASSRTEGTEAFF
TRBD1	TRBV7-9	.	TRBJ1-2	TGTGCCAGCAGCCCGACAGGGGTAGGCTACACCTTC	CASSPTGVGYTF
.	TRBV7-9	.	TRBJ2-5	TGTGCCAGCAGCTTAGTAACAGGGTTTGGAGAGACCCAGTACTTC	CASSLVTGFGETQYF
.	TRBV5-8	.	TRBJ1-3	TGTGCCAGCAGCTTGGTGGCAGGATCTCCTGGAAACACCATATATTTT	CASSLVAGSPGNTIYF
.	TRBV6-1	.	TRBJ2-2	TGTGCCAGCAGTGAAGCGCACGGAACCGGGGAGCTGTTTTTT	CASSEAHGTGELFF
.	TRBV11-3	.	TRBJ2-6	TGTGCCAGCAGCGCGGAGGGGTACAGTCGTTCCTCTGGGGCCAACGTCCTGACTTTC	CASSAEGYSRSSGANVLTF
TRBD2	TRBV20-1	.	TRBJ2-1	TGCAGTGCTAGTCCTGGGACTAGCGGATTATACAATGAGCAGTTCTTC	CSASPGTSGLYNEQFF
.	TRBV6-1	.	TRBJ1-3	TGTGCCAGCAGTGAACAGAGGGTTGGGGGAAACACCATATATTTT	CASSEQRVGGNTIYF
.	TRBV2	.	TRBJ1-5	TGTGCCAGCAGTCAAGACACCGCCAATCAGCCCCAGCATTTT	CASSQDTANQPQHF
TRBD2	TRBV28	.	TRBJ2-1	TGTGCCAGCAGTCATAACCAACTAGCGCGGGCGGTTTACAATGAGCAGTTCTTC	CASSHNQLARAVYNEQFF
.	TRBV6-1	.	TRBJ2-5	TGTGCCAGCAGTGAACTGAGGGCAGGGACAGAGACCCAGTACTTC	CASSELRAGTETQYF
TRBD1	TRBV27	.	TRBJ1-3	TGTGCCAGCAGCCTAAGAGGGGGCCTCGGAAACACCATATATTTT	CASSLRGGLGNTIYF
.	TRBV4-1	once	TRBJ2-1	TGCGCCAGCAGCAGCGACCCGTCCTACAATGAGCAGTTCTTC	CASSSDPSYNEQFF
TRBD1	TRBV5-1	.	TRBJ2-2	TGCGCCAGCAGCTTGCTCTGGGACAGGGGCGGTCACGGGGAGCTGTTTTTT	CASSLLWDRGGHGELFF
TRBD1	TRBV6-5	.	TRBJ2-1	TGTGCCAGCAGGAAGGACAGGATCTCCTACAATGAGCAGTTCTTC	CASRKDRISYNEQFF
.	TRBV11-3	once	TRBJ2-3	TGTGCCAGCAGCTTAGAAACAGATACGCAGTATTTT	CASSLETDTQYF
.	TRBV6-6	.	TRBJ1-2	TGTGCCAGCAGTCCGGCAGGGAACGACTATGGCTACACCTTC	CASSPAGNDYGYTF
.	TRBV19	.	TRBJ2-2	TGTGCCAGTAGTCCCCTAACTAGTTTCGGGGAGCTGTTTTTT	CASSPLTSFGELFF
.	TRBV12-3/TRBV12-4	.	TRBJ2-2	TGTGCCAGCAGCCCTTCGGCCGGGGAGCTGTTTTTT	CASSPSAGELFF
.	TRBV12-3/TRBV12-4	.	TRBJ1-1	TGTGCCAGCACGCCGGGGGCTGAAGCTTTCTTT	CASTPGAEAFF
TRBD1	TRBV28	.	TRBJ1-5	TGTGCCAGCATCCCGGGACAGAGGACACAGCCCCAGCATTTT	CASIPGQRTQPQHF